This TCR beta chain was recorded in a study of blood T cell repertoires in COVID-19. Study overall: Sites across the United States, Italy and Spain contributed samples from acute and convalescent COVID-19.

Here immunoSEQ multiplex PCR was the method, and the copy in TCRdb shows in-frame clones only, minus some. The sample lists tens of thousands of clones, roughly 90% seen once, with 2.7% in the top ten. Sequencing was done on a sample of peripheral blood. This clonotype was obtained from a middle-aged man with COVID-19, enrolled during active disease.

Here the CDR3 DNA reads TGTGCCAGTAGTAGGGAGGGAGGAGAAGGCAATGAGCAGTTCTTC. Protein sequence: CASSREGGEGNEQFF. The V gene is TRBV19, the J gene TRBJ2-1; 7 bases map to TRBD2. This CDR3 is 15 amino acids long. CDR1 is LNHDA and CDR2 is SQIVND in the germline V gene (reference sequence). Unmatched junction bases numbered 9, after V lost 4 bases and J lost 6 bases.